The 19 T cell receptor beta chains in this list originate from one sample, sequenced in a study of tumor-infiltrating lymphocytes in primary liver carcinoma. Priming with a constant-region primer yielded TCR beta cDNA from about 480 ng total RNA. Libraries covering TCR beta were generated through three nested multiplex PCR rounds (using a slightly modified ARM-PCR). The first two PCR rounds used TRBV1-TRBV30 forward primers with a C-beta reverse primer, nine to eleven cycles each. TCRdb reprocessed the multiplex PCR reads via MiXCR and lists one record per CDR3 protein. The sample shows roughly 24,000 distinct CDR3 sequences, approximately 80% of them seen only once. Without any cell sorting, roughly 18-31 mg of bulk tissue yielded co-extracted RNA and DNA. Sample: liver tumor tissue from sampling region 5. This sample's subset: tumor region T5, tumor centre. The receptors shown here come from a woman between 25 and 40 years old with primary liver carcinoma and hepatitis B virus infection.

There are a few counts of this clonotype. One junction end disagrees with the germline gene, perhaps due to a read error. The chain uses TRBV29-1 and TRBJ2-7; no reliable D call. Germline assignment: CDR1 SQVTM and CDR2 ANQGSEA. This CDR3 region has 14 residues. As DNA, the CDR3 is TGCAGCGTAGCCAGTCGGAAGCAAGTCTACGGGCAGTACTTC. Its translation: CSVASRKQVYGQYF.

The sample holds a few counts of this clonotype. A much bigger clone sits one base away, suggesting this may be a read error. The rearrangement joins TRBV28 to TRBJ2-1; D unclear. Germline assignment: CDR1 MDHEN and CDR2 SYDVKM. V was trimmed by 9 bases and J by 12 bases, leaving 21 bases between them. The CDR3 has 13 residues. The CDR3 DNA reads as TGTGCCAGAAGCATCAACACCCGAGCCTTGCAGTTCTTC. Translated: CARSINTRALQFF.

Comment on this clonotype: Germline and junction disagree at one end, which may indicate a read error. This chain connects TRBV6-1 to TRBJ2-2; weak D call: TRBD2 (5 bases). Germline-derived CDR1 and CDR2 are MNHNS and SASEGT. The CDR3 has 15 residues. CDR3 sequence: CASSEPGRNAGEPFF. The DNA of the CDR3 is TGTGCCAGCAGTGAGCCAGGCCGGAACGCCGGGGAGCCGTTTTTT.

As to this clonotype: In this CDR3 the conserved last residue, phenylalanine or tryptophan, is missing, so a read error is likely. This chain joins TRBV4-3 and TRBJ2-1; TRBD2 aligns across 9 bases. Germline assignment: CDR1 LGHNA and CDR2 YSLEER. There are 16 residues in the CDR3. The chain's CDR3 is CANSQNVAGVRDEQFS. CDR3 sequence (DNA): TGCGCCAACAGCCAAAACGTAGCGGGAGTCAGAGATGAGCAGTTCTCC.

Worth noting for this clonotype: One junction end does not reproduce the germline sequence, and a read error may be involved. This chain joins TRBV5-4 and TRBJ2-1; the D gene is possibly TRBD2 (5 bases). The V gene's germline CDR1 is SGHNT and CDR2 YYREEE (reference sequence). The CDR3 spans 15 residues. The chain's CDR3 is CASSFTWLGSNEQSF. The CDR3 DNA sequence: TGTGCCAGCAGCTTCACATGGTTGGGGAGCAATGAGCAGTCCTTC. The full variable domain, its missing parts supplied by reference TRBV5-4 and TRBJ2-1, is ETGVTQSPTHLIKTRGQQVTLRCSSQSGHNTVSWYQQALGQGPQFIFQYYREEENGRGNFPPRFSGLQFPNYSSELNVNALELDDSALYLCASSFTWLGSNEQSFGPGTRLTVL.

In the case of this clonotype: One junction end does not reproduce the germline sequence, and a read error may be involved. The V and J genes are TRBV11-2 and TRBJ1-2, with TRBD1 matching over 7 bases. Germline V lookup: CDR1 SGHAT, CDR2 FQNNGV. There are 13 residues in the CDR3. The CDR3 DNA reads TGTGCCAACAGCCTCCGACAGGGAAGCGGTTGCACCTTC. Protein: CANSLRQGSGCTF.

In regard to this clonotype: An end of the junction does not agree with germline; a read error may underlie this. This chain joins TRBV4-1 and TRBJ2-2, with a tentative D call TRBD1 (6 bases). The germline gives CDR1 MGHRA, CDR2 YSYEKL. There are 15 residues in the CDR3. The CDR3 nucleotides read TGCGCCAGCAGCCAAGGTCCAGGGGCGACCAGGGAGCTGTATTTT. Amino acid sequence: CASSQGPGATRELYF.

This clonotype was recorded only once. V is TRBV29-1 and J is TRBJ2-3; 10 bases fit TRBD2. Germline CDR1 is SQVTM and CDR2 is ANQGSEA. This CDR3 is 16 amino acids long. CDR3 nucleotide sequence: TGCAAAGCCTCCCTGGCTAGCGGGAGTAGATCATACACGCAGTATTTT. Residues: CKASLASGSRSYTQYF.

With regard to this clonotype: Because the CDR3 is missing its conserved closing phenylalanine or tryptophan, this is likely a read error. This sequence joins TRBV11-3 and TRBJ2-1; D might be TRBD2 (5 bases). Trimming removed 11 bases at V and 5 bases at J, with 16 bases between. This CDR3 has 13 residues. Germline V gene sequence: CDR1 SGHNT, CDR2 YENEEA. The CDR3 region has the DNA TGTGCCGGCGGCTTAGACGGGAACAATGAGCAGTTCCTC. Translating gives CAGGLDGNNEQFL.

This clonotype appeared many times. At one of its ends the junction is not consistent with the germline gene, which may arise from a read error. This chain connects TRBV11-1 to TRBJ2-7; possibly TRBD1 for D (5 bases). The V gene's germline CDR1 is SGHAT and CDR2 FQDESV (reference sequence). CDR3 length: 14 residues. The CDR3 DNA sequence: TGTGTCAGCAGCCCCTCCCAGGGTTCCTACGAGCAGTACTTC. Translating gives CVSSPSQGSYEQYF.

As regards this clonotype: The junction departs from germline at one end; a sequencing error may be responsible. The genes are TRBV6-4 and TRBJ2-7; D remains ambiguous. Germline V gene lookup returns CDR1 MRHNA and CDR2 SNTAGT. The CDR3 contains 13 residues. CDR3 nucleotides: TGTGCCAGCGAGACATGGTCCCCCTACGAGCAATACTTC. Translation: CASETWSPYEQYF.

To note about this clonotype: At one end the junction does not follow the germline gene, possibly because of a read error. The chain has TRBV30 and TRBJ2-7; 8 bases align to TRBD2. The CDR3 consists of 16 residues. CDR1 GTSNPN and CDR2 SVGIG come from the germline V gene (reference sequence). The CDR3 loop is CAWSVKKASGCYEKYF. In DNA form, the CDR3 reads TGTGCCTGGAGTGTTAAGAAGGCTAGCGGGTGTTACGAGAAGTACTTC. The full variable domain, rest sourced from reference TRBV30 and TRBJ2-7, is SQTIHQWPATLVQPVGSPLSLECTVEGTSNPNLYWYRQAAGRGLQLLFYSVGIGQISSEVPQNLSASRPQDRQFILSSKKLLLSDSGFYLCAWSVKKASGCYEKYFGPGTRLTVT.

The genes are TRBV2 and TRBJ2-1, with 8 bases aligning to TRBD2. This CDR3 region has 16 residues. The junction had 17 bases not matched to a gene; V was cut back by 8 bases and J by 8 bases. The germline V gene has CDR1 SNHLY and CDR2 FYNNEI. In nucleotides, the CDR3 is TGTGCCAGCGGTGCTAAGGGACTAGTGGGAGGCGATGAGCAGTTCTTC. It is translated as CASGAKGLVGGDEQFF.

In this sample, this clonotype turned up once. The V call is TRBV29-1, the J call TRBJ2-1; 7 nucleotides match TRBD2. With 6 bases clipped from V and 15 bases from J, the junction kept 14 bases outside the gene matches. Germline V lookup: CDR1 SQVTM, CDR2 ANQGSEA. There are 12 residues in the CDR3. The CDR3 loop reads CSVMRWEGRMFF. DNA of the CDR3: TGCAGCGTCATGCGGTGGGAGGGCCGAATGTTCTTC.

Notes on this clonotype: One end of the junction varies from germline; a read error may be responsible. The chain uses TRBV10-3 and TRBJ2-5; no reliable D call. Germline V gives CDR1 ENHRY, CDR2 SYGVKD. The CDR3 totals 15 residues. The CDR3 protein is CPISESATGRETQYF. DNA of the CDR3: TGTCCCATCAGTGAGTCGGCTACCGGACGAGAGACCCAGTACTTC.

For this clonotype: The junction departs from the called germline gene at one end, perhaps through a read error. The chain employs TRBV24-1 and TRBJ2-5; D not resolved. Germline CDR1 KGHDR, CDR2 SFDVKD. The CDR3 contains 16 residues. CDR3 loop: CATSDFGSSAQETQHF. In nucleotides, the CDR3 is TGTGCCACGAGTGATTTTGGGTCGAGCGCACAAGAGACCCAGCACTTC.

With respect to this clonotype: Mismatch with germline at one junction end may stem from a read error. The V gene is TRBV10-3, the J gene TRBJ2-5; D gene ambiguous. The CDR3 extends over 15 amino acids. Germline CDR1 and CDR2: ENHRY and SYGVKD. The CDR3 loop reads CAISESVTRQETHYF. CDR3 nucleotide sequence: TGTGCTATCAGTGAGTCGGTTACCAGACAAGAGACCCACTACTTC.

This clonotype has at least ten counts. This chain links TRBV19 with TRBJ2-2; TRBD1 aligns across 8 bases. The CDR3 contains 14 residues. Trimming removed 10 bases from V and 2 bases from J; junction bases left unmatched: 6. Germline-derived CDR1 and CDR2 are LNHDA and SQIVND (reference sequence). The CDR3 reads CATKTGVNTGELFF. In nucleotides, the CDR3 is TGTGCCACTAAGACAGGGGTAAACACCGGGGAGCTGTTTTTT.

This clonotype appeared many times. The rearrangement joins TRBV5-1 to TRBJ2-1, with D maybe TRBD2 (5 bases). The CDR3 contains 14 residues. The V gene lost 1 base and the J gene lost 12 bases, with 17 bases spanning the gap. Germline V lookup: CDR1 SGHRS, CDR2 YFSETQ. CDR3 residues: CASSLSGIPDGQFF. The CDR3 nucleotides are TGCGCCAGCAGCTTGTCGGGGATCCCCGATGGGCAGTTCTTC.